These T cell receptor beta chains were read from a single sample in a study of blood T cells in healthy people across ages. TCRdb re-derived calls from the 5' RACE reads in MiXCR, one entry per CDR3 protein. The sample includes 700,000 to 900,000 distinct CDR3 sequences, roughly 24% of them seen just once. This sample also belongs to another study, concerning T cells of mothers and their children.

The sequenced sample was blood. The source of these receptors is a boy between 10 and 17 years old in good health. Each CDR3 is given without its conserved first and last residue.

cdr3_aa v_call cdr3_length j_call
ASSYMGRGPYEQY TRBV6-2/TRBV6-3 13 NA
ASTQGSYNEQF TRBV12-3/TRBV12-4 11 TRBJ2-1
ASSVLPLGRNSNYGYT TRBV5-1 16 TRBJ1-2
SAYRGAGEKLF TRBV29-1 11 TRBJ1-4
ASSRTGDSPLH TRBV12-3/TRBV12-4 11 TRBJ1-6
ASSLGTGGVGELF TRBV5-1 13 TRBJ2-2
AGQASNQPQH TRBV5-1 10 TRBJ1-5
SVGTGDNQPQH TRBV29-1 11 TRBJ1-5
ASSIDSIYGYT TRBV19 11 TRBJ1-2
ASSERTKNIQY TRBV5-1 11 TRBJ2-4
ASTDVRWVNNSPLH TRBV6-1 14 TRBJ1-6
ASSPQSGLAGDNEQF TRBV9 15 TRBJ2-1
ASSVVGGSGDVSGANVLT TRBV9 18 TRBJ2-6
ASRRDFGEKLF TRBV12-3/TRBV12-4 11 TRBJ1-4
ATSRDQTGFYGYT TRBV15 13 TRBJ1-2
ASSPEGGPGRETQY TRBV5-1 14 TRBJ2-5
ASIPRRGASFSPDTQY TRBV10-2 16 TRBJ2-3